This TCR beta chain was retrieved from a study of immune evolution from preneoplasia to lung adenocarcinoma. Resections took place in Japan or China from about 2014 to 2018. CDR3 size: 19 residues. The table came from immunoSEQ multiplex PCR; TCRdb's copy has only in-frame clones and leaves some out. This sample has around 39,000 clones, with about 74% found just once. Study-wide points: Later-stage lesions seemingly showed higher T cell density and diversity than normal lung. Top clone share appeared to fall from AAH through AIS, MIA, adenocarcinoma. KRAS-mutant nodules had the highest T cell clonality.

About this clone itself: The antigen is not known.

Sequencing was done on a sample of FFPE invasive lung adenocarcinoma tissue. The receptor's source is a person aged 55 to 75 with lung adenocarcinoma. V and J are TRBV21-1 and TRBJ2-2. TRBV21-1 is reported as a pseudogene. CDR3 region: CASSKSFLGTGAVTGELFF. The CDR3 bases are TGTGCCAGCAGCAAAAGTTTCCTCGGAACAGGAGCGGTCACCGGGGAGCTGTTTTTT.